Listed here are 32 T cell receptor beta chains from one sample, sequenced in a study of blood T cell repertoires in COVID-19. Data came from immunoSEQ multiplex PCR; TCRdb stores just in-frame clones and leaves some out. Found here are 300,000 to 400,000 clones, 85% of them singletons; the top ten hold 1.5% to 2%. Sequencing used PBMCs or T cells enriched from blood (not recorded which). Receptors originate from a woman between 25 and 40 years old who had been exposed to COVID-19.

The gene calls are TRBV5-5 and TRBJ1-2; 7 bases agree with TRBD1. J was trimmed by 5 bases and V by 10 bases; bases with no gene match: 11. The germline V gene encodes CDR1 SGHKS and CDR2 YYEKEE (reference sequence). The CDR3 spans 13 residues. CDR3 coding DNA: TGTGCCGGTGGAAAGGGGGCGCGTTATGGCTACACCTTC. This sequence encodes CAGGKGARYGYTF. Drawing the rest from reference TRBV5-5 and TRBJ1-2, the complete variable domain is DAGVTQSPTHLIKTRGQQVTLRCSPISGHKSVSWYQQVLGQGPQFIFQYYEKEERGRGNFPDRFSARQFPNYSSELNVNALLLGDSALYLCAGGKGARYGYTFGSGTRLTVV.

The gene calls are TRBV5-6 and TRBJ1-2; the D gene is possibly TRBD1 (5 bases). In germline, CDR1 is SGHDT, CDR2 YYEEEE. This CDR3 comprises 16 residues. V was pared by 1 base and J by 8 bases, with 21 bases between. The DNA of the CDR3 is TGTGCCAGCAGCTTGTTCTGGGGCTATTTTATGGGCGGCTACACCTTC. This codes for CASSLFWGYFMGGYTF.

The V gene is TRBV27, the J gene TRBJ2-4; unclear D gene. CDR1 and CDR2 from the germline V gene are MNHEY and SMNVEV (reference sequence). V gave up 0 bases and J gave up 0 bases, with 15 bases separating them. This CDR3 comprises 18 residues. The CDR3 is CASSLSFPRPGAKNIQYF. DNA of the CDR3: TGTGCCAGCAGTTTATCCTTTCCGCGTCCCGGAGCCAAAAACATTCAGTACTTC.

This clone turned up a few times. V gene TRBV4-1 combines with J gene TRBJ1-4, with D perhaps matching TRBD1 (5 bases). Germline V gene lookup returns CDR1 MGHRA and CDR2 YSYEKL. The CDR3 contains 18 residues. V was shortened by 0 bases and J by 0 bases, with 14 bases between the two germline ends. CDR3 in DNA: TGCGCCAGCAGCCAAGATGCGACAGCCCGTGCAACTAATGAAAAACTGTTTTTT. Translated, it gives CASSQDATARATNEKLFF.

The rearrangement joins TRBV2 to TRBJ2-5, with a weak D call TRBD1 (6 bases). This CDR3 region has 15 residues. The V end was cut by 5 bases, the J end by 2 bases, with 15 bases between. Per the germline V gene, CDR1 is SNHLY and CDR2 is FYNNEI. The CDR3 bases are TGTGCCAGCAGTCCTCCCGGGACAATTCAAGAGACCCAGTACTTC. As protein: CASSPPGTIQETQYF. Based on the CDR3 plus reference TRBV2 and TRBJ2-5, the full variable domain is EPEVTQTPSHQVTQMGQEVILRCVPISNHLYFYWYRQILGQKVEFLVSFYNNEISEKSEIFDDQFSVERPDGSNFTLKIRSTKLEDSAMYFCASSPPGTIQETQYFGPGTRLLVL.

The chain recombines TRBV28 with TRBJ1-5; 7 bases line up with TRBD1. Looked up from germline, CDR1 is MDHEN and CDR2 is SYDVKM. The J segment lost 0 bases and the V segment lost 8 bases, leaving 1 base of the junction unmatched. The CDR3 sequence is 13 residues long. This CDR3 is CASGDSSNQPQHF. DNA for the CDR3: TGTGCCAGCGGGGACAGTAGCAATCAGCCCCAGCATTTT.

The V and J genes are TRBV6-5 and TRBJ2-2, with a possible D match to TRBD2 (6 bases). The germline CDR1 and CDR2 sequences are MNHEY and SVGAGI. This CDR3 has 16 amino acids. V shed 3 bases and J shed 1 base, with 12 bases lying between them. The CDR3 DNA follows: TGTGCCAGCAGTTATCATGGGGGGAGGAACACCGGGGAGCTGTTTTTT. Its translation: CASSYHGGRNTGELFF.

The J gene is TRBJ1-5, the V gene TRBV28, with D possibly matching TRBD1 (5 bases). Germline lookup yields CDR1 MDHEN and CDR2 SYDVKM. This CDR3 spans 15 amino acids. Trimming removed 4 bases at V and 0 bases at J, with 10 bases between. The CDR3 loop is CASSSRGYSNQPQHF. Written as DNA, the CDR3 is TGTGCCAGCAGTTCGCGGGGGTATAGCAATCAGCCCCAGCATTTT.

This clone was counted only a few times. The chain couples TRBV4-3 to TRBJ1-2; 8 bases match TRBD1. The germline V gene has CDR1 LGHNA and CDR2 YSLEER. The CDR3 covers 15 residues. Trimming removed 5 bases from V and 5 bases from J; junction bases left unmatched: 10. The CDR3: CASSTRQGAEYGYTF. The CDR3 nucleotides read TGCGCCAGCAGCACCCGCCAGGGGGCGGAATATGGCTACACCTTC.

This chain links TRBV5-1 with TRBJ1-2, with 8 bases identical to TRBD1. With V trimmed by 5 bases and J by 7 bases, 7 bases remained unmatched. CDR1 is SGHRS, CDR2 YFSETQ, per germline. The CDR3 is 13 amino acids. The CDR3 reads CASRTDREFGYTF. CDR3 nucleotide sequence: TGCGCCAGCAGAACGGACAGGGAGTTTGGCTACACCTTC.

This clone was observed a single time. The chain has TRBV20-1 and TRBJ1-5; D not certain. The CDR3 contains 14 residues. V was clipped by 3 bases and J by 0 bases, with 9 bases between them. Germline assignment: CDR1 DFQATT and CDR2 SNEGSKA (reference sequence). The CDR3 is CSASIPFSNQPQHF. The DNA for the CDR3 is TGCAGTGCTAGTATTCCCTTTAGCAATCAGCCCCAGCATTTT.

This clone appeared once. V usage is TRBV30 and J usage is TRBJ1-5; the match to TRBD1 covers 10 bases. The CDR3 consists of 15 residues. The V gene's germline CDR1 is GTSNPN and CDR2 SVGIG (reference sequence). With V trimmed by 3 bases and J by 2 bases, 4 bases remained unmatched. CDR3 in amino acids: CAWSAGQGRNQPQHF. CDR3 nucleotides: TGTGCCTGGAGCGCGGGACAGGGGCGCAATCAGCCCCAGCATTTT.

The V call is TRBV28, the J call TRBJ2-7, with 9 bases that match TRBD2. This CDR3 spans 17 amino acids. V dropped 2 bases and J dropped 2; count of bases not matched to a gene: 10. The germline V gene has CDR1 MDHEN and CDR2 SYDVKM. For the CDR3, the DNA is TGTGCCAGCAGTTTACTATCCGCCCCTAGCGGGGCCTACGAGCAGTACTTC. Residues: CASSLLSAPSGAYEQYF.

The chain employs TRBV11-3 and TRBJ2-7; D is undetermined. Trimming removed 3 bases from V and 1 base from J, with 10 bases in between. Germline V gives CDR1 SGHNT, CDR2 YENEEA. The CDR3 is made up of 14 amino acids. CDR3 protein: CASSLGRLSYEQYF. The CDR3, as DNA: TGTGCCAGCAGCTTGGGTCGACTTTCCTACGAGCAGTACTTC.

The CDR3 is CASKEDRTNEKLFF. The DNA of the CDR3 is TGTGCCAGCAAAGAAGACAGGACAAATGAAAAACTGTTTTTT. The genes are TRBV2 and TRBJ1-4; the D gene is possibly TRBD1 (6 bases). The CDR3 extends over 14 amino acids. CDR1 SNHLY and CDR2 FYNNEI come from the germline V gene. Deletions cut 7 bases from V and 5 bases from J, with 14 bases between.

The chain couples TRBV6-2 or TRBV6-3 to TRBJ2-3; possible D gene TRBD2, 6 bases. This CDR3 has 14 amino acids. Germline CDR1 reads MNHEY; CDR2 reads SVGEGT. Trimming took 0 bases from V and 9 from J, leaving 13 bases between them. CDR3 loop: CASSYSVRGLTQYF. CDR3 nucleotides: TGTGCCAGCAGTTACTCGGTCCGGGGGTTGACGCAGTATTTT.

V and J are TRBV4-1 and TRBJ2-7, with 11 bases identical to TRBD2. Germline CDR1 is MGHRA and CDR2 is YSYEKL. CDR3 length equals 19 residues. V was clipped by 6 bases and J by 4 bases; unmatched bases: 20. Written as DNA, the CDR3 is TGCGCCAGCAGTCCGCGTGGGGGGCCCGGGACTAGCGGTTATTACGAGCAGTACTTC. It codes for CASSPRGGPGTSGYYEQYF.

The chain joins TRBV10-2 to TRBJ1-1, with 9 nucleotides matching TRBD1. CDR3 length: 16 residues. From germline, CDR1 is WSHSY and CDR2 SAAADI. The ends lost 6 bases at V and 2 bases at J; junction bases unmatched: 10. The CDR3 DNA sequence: TGCGCCAGCAGCCCTAATTCGGGACAGGGTAACACTGAAGCTTTCTTT. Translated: CASSPNSGQGNTEAFF.

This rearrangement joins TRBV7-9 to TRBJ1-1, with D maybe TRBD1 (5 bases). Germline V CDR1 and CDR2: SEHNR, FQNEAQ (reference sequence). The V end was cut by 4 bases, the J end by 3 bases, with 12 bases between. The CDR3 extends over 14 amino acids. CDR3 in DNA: TGTGCCAGCAGCTCTACAGGCTCCGACACTGAAGCTTTCTTT. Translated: CASSSTGSDTEAFF.

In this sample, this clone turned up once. DNA of the CDR3: TGTGCCAGCAGTTTGACAGAGTCCTACGAGCAGTACTTC. Its protein is CASSLTESYEQYF. The chain couples TRBV27 to TRBJ2-7; D may be TRBD1 (5 bases). Between the trimmed V and J ends, which lost 3 bases and 1 base, there was a span of 7 bases. Germline V lookup: CDR1 MNHEY, CDR2 SMNVEV (reference sequence). The CDR3 has 13 amino acids.

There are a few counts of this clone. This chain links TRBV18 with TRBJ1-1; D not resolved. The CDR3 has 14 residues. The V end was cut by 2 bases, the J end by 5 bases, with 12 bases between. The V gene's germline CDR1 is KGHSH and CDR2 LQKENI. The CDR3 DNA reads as TGTGCCAGCTCACCAAGTGCTGCTGAGACTGAAGCTTTCTTT. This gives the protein CASSPSAAETEAFF.

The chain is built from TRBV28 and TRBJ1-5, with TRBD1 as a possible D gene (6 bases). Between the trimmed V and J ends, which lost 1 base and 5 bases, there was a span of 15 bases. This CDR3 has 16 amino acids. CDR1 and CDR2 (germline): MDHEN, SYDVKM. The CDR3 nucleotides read TGTGCCAGCAGTTTATACAGGGTATCGAAGGATCAGCCCCAGCATTTT. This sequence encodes CASSLYRVSKDQPQHF.

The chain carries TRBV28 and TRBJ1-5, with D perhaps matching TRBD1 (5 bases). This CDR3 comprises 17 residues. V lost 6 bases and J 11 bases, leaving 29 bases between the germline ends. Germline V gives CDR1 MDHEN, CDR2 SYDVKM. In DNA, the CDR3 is TGTGCCAGCAGCCGCCCACTTCGGGGGGGGTCCGGGGGGACCCAGCATTTT. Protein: CASSRPLRGGSGGTQHF.

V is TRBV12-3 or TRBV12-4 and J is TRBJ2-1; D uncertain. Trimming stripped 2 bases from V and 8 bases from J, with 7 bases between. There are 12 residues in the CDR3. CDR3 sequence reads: CASSLTGYEQFF. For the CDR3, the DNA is TGTGCCAGCAGTTTAACCGGGTATGAGCAGTTCTTC.

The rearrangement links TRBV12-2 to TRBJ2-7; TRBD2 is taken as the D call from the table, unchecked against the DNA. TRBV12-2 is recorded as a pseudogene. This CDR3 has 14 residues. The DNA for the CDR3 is TGTGCAAGTCGCCTTAGGACTAGATTGAACGAGCAGTACTTC. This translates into CASRLRTRLNEQYF.

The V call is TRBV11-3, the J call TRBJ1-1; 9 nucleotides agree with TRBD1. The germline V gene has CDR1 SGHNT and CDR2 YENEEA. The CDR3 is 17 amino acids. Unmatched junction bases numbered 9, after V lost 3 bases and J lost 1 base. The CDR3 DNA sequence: TGTGCCAGCAGCTTCAGTCCCGGGACAGGGACGAACACTGAAGCTTTCTTT. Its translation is CASSFSPGTGTNTEAFF.

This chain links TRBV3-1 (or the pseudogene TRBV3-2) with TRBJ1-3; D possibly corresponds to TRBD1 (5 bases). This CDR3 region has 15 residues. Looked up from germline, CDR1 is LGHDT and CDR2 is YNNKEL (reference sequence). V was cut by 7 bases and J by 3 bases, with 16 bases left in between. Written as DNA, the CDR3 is TGTGCCAGCACTAGCGTAGGGGTTATTGGAAACACCATATATTTT. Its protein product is CASTSVGVIGNTIYF.

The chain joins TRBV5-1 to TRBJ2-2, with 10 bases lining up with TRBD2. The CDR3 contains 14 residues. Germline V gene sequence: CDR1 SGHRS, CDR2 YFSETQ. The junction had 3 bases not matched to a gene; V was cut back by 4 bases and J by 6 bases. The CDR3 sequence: CASSTGLAPGELFF. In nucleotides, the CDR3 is TGCGCCAGCAGCACGGGACTAGCGCCCGGGGAGCTGTTTTTT.

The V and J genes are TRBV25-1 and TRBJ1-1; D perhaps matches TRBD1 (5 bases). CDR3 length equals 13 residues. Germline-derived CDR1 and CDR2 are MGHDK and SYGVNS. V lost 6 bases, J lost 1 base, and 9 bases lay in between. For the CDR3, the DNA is TGTGCCAGCAGGGAGGGGCCGAACACTGAAGCTTTCTTT. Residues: CASREGPNTEAFF.

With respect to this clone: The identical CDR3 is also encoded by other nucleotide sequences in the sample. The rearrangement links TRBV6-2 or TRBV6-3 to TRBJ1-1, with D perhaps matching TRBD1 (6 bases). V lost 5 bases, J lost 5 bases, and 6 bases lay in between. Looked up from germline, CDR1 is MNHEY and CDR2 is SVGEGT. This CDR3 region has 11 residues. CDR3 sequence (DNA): TGTGCCAGCAGTCAGGGGACTGAAGCTTTCTTT. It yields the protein CASSQGTEAFF.

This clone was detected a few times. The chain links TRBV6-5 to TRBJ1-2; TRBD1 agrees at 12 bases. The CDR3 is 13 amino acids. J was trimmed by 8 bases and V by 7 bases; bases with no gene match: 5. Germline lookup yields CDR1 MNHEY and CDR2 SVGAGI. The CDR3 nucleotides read TGTGCCAGCACTACCGGGACAGGGGGCGGCTACACCTTC. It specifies CASTTGTGGGYTF.

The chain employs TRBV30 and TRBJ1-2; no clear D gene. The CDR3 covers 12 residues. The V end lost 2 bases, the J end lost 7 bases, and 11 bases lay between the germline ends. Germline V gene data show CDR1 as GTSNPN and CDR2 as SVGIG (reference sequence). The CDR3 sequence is CAWSNRTRGYTF. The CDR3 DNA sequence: TGTGCCTGGAGTAACCGAACTCGTGGCTACACCTTC.